This T cell receptor (beta chain) was documented in a study of blood T cells in healthy people across ages. Whole-study results and caveats: TCR beta diversity, measured per million T cells, fell in a roughly linear way with age. Researchers judged that diversity estimates from one million T cells fell short of true values. PBMC samples, being unsorted, prevented any conclusive comparison of naive and antigen-experienced cells.

Germline assignment: CDR1 MNHNY and CDR2 SVGAGI (reference sequence). There are 14 residues in the CDR3. V was trimmed by 0 bases and J by 10 bases, leaving 13 bases between them. Samples each yielded at least 5.5 micrograms of total RNA. Through a sample-barcoded 5' primer and a J-beta primer mix, a second PCR was run for roughly 6 to 12 cycles. TCRdb reprocessed the 5' RACE reads with MiXCR, giving one entry per CDR3 protein. The sample yields fewer than 2 million distinct CDR3 sequences, about 39% seen once. As to this clonotype: Its antigen is unknown.

The V and J genes are TRBV6-6 and TRBJ2-1; D ambiguous. This sequence originates from a human donor in good health. Sequences were obtained from blood. CDR3 nucleotides: TGTGCCAGCAGTTACTCGTTTTCGATACTGGAGCAGTTCTTC. It yields the protein CASSYSFSILEQFF.